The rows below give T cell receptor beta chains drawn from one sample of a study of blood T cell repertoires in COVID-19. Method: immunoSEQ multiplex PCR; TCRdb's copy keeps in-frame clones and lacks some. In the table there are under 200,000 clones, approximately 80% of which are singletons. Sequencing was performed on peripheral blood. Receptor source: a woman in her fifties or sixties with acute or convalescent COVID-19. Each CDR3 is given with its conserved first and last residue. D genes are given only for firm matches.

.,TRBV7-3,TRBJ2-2,CASSERNTGELFF,TGTGCCAGCAGCGAGCGCAACACCGGGGAGCTGTTTTTT
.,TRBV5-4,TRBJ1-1,CASSLDSWNTEAFF,TGTGCCAGCAGCTTGGACTCCTGGAACACTGAAGCTTTCTTT
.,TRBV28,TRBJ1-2,CGKLYGYTF,TGTGGCAAGCTTTATGGCTACACCTTC
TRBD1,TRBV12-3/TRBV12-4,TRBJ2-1,CASSFGTDNEQFF,TGTGCCAGCAGTTTTGGGACAGACAATGAGCAGTTCTTC
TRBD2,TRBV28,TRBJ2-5,CASSLSAAGGRETQYF,TGTGCCAGCAGTTTATCGGCAGCGGGGGGGCGAGAGACCCAGTACTTC
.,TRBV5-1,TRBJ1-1,CASSFEGSTEAFF,TGCGCCAGCAGCTTTGAGGGAAGCACTGAAGCTTTCTTT
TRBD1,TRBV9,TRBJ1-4,CASSLTGTGLEKLFF,TGTGCCAGCAGCCTAACCGGGACAGGGCTTGAAAAACTGTTTTTT
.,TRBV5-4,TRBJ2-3,CASSPPVTDTQYF,TGTGCCAGCAGCCCGCCGGTCACAGATACGCAGTATTTT
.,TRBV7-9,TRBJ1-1,CASSSYGRQEEPEGAFF,TGTGCCAGCAGCTCTTATGGGCGACAGGAGGAGCCCGAGGGGGCTTTCTTT
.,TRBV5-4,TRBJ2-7,CASSREALREQYF,TGTGCCAGCTCCCGGGAAGCCCTCAGGGAGCAGTACTTC